These 21 T cell receptor beta chains originate from one sample sequenced in a study of shared clonotypes between healthy human individuals. Using immunoSEQ multiplex PCR, the repertoire was profiled, and TCRdb retains in-frame clones only, with some absent. The sample comprises around 500,000 clones, 70% to 80% of which are singletons, and approximately 12% rests with the top ten. The sample consisted of PBMCs. These receptors were collected from a woman aged 40 to 50 in good health. Some clones in this sample may be carry-over from other donors' samples.

The chain joins TRBV10-1 to TRBJ2-7; D could derive from TRBD1 or TRBD2 (6 bases each). The CDR3 extends over 15 amino acids. Germline CDR1 reads WNHNN; CDR2 reads SYGVQD (reference sequence). V was shortened by 3 bases and J by 7 bases, with 19 bases between the two germline ends. The CDR3 nucleotides are TGCGCCAGCAGTGACACCGGGGGCTGGGATGGGGAGCAGTACTTC. Protein product: CASSDTGGWDGEQYF.

About this clone: Germline is not matched at one junction end, which may reflect a read error. Other nucleotide sequences from this sample produce the same CDR3. This chain connects TRBV7-2 to TRBJ1-5; the D is unclear. The CDR3 length is 14 residues. Germline CDR1 is SGHTA and CDR2 is FQGNSA. The CDR3 region has the DNA TGTGCCAGCAGTTTAGCGGGGTCCAATCAGCCCCAGCATTTT. It specifies CASSLAGSNQPQHF.

This clone was seen many times. The chain has TRBV6-6 and TRBJ2-3; 10 nucleotides match TRBD2. The CDR3 runs 14 residues. The V segment lost 6 bases and the J segment 2 bases; nucleotides outside the gene matches: 2. Germline V gene lookup returns CDR1 MNHNY and CDR2 SVGAGI (reference sequence). For the CDR3, the DNA is TGTGCCAGCAGGGGGACTAGCGACACAGATACGCAGTATTTT. This translates into CASRGTSDTDTQYF.

V gene TRBV6-1 combines with J gene TRBJ1-1, with D hard to call. V shed 5 bases and J shed 8 bases, with 12 bases lying between them. There are 12 residues in the CDR3. Germline V CDR1 and CDR2: MNHNS, SASEGT. For the CDR3, the DNA is TGTGCCAGCAGTCTCCTGAGACGAGAAGCTTTCTTT. This codes for CASSLLRREAFF.

This chain joins TRBV7-2 and TRBJ1-4; TRBD1 aligns across 7 bases. This CDR3 is built from 14 residues. In germline, CDR1 is SGHTA, CDR2 FQGNSA. V dropped 4 bases and J dropped 2; count of bases not matched to a gene: 1. The CDR3: CASSSQGTNEKLFF. CDR3 DNA sequence: TGTGCCAGCAGCTCACAGGGGACTAATGAAAAACTGTTTTTT. The complete variable domain, with remaining parts taken from reference TRBV7-2 and TRBJ1-4, reads GAGVSQSPSNKVTEKGKDVELRCDPISGHTALYWYRQSLGQGLEFLIYFQGNSAPDKSGLPSDRFSAERTGGSVSTLTIQRTQQEDSAVYLCASSSQGTNEKLFFGSGTQLSVL.

This clone was seen only a few times. This sequence joins TRBV6-6 and TRBJ1-4; no reliable D call. Germline CDR1 and CDR2: MNHNY and SVGAGI (reference sequence). V lost 7 bases to trimming and J lost 8 bases, with 20 bases between them. The CDR3 spans 15 residues. Here the CDR3 reads CASTTRGSGREKLFF. CDR3 nucleotide sequence: TGTGCCAGCACCACTCGAGGGTCGGGAAGAGAAAAACTGTTTTTT.

The chain links TRBV11-2 to TRBJ2-7; D may be TRBD2 (6 bases). Germline V lookup: CDR1 SGHAT, CDR2 FQNNGV. V was trimmed by 6 bases and J by 4 bases, leaving 19 bases between them. The CDR3 is made up of 15 amino acids. As DNA, the CDR3 is TGTGCCAGCAGTCCACTAGCCATACTCAGATACGAGCAGTACTTC. It encodes CASSPLAILRYEQYF.

This chain uses TRBV28 with TRBJ2-1, with D perhaps TRBD2 (7 bases). Trimming cost V 6 bases and J 1 base, with 13 bases left between them. Germline-derived CDR1 and CDR2 are MDHEN and SYDVKM. The CDR3 sequence is 15 residues long. CDR3 loop: CASREGGDSYNEQFF. In nucleotides, the CDR3 is TGTGCCAGCAGAGAAGGGGGGGATTCCTACAATGAGCAGTTCTTC.

CDR3 in amino acids: CASSPPVGTGREQYF. In DNA, the CDR3 is TGTGCCAGCTCACCACCAGTAGGGACAGGGCGCGAGCAGTACTTC. The chain has TRBV18 and TRBJ2-7, with 9 bases fitting TRBD1. The CDR3 sequence is 15 residues long. The germline V gene encodes CDR1 KGHSH and CDR2 LQKENI. V lost 0 bases to trimming and J lost 6 bases; unmatched junction nucleotides: 6. The whole variable domain, remainder taken from reference TRBV18 and TRBJ2-7, is NAGVMQNPRHLVRRRGQEARLRCSPMKGHSHVYWYRQLPEEGLKFMVYLQKENIIDESGMPKERFSAEFPKEGPSILRIQQVVRGDSAAYFCASSPPVGTGREQYFGPGTRLTVT.

The genes are TRBV11-1 and TRBJ2-5; the match to TRBD2 covers 13 bases. With V trimmed by 5 bases and J by 5 bases, 8 bases remained unmatched. Germline V gene lookup returns CDR1 SGHAT and CDR2 FQDESV (reference sequence). CDR3 length: 16 amino acids. CDR3: CASSARTSGSSETQYF. The CDR3 region has the DNA TGTGCCAGCAGCGCCCGGACTAGCGGGAGTTCCGAGACCCAGTACTTC. The entire variable domain, with the rest obtained from reference TRBV11-1 and TRBJ2-5, is as follows: EAEVAQSPRYKITEKSQAVAFWCDPISGHATLYWYRQILGQGPELLVQFQDESVVDDSQLPKDRFSAERLKGVDSTLKIQPAELGDSAMYLCASSARTSGSSETQYFGPGTRLLVL.

The chain recombines TRBV11-2 with TRBJ2-5, with 8 bases aligning to TRBD1. Losses at the gene ends were 5 bases for V and 5 bases for J; bases not matched to a gene: 10. Germline CDR1 is SGHAT and CDR2 is FQNNGV. There are 15 residues in the CDR3. The CDR3 reads CASSRTGTIIETQYF. The CDR3 DNA reads TGTGCCAGCAGCCGGACAGGGACAATTATCGAGACCCAGTACTTC. The full variable domain, its missing parts supplied by reference TRBV11-2 and TRBJ2-5, is EAGVAQSPRYKIIEKRQSVAFWCNPISGHATLYWYQQILGQGPKLLIQFQNNGVVDDSQLPKDRFSAERLKGVDSTLKIQPAKLEDSAVYLCASSRTGTIIETQYFGPGTRLLVL.

The chain couples TRBV7-9 to TRBJ2-5; tentatively, D is TRBD1 (5 bases). V lost 4 bases to trimming and J lost 5 bases, with 14 bases between them. This CDR3 spans 14 amino acids. Looked up from germline, CDR1 is SEHNR and CDR2 is FQNEAQ (reference sequence). CDR3 amino acids: CASSSQGFKETQYF. The CDR3, as DNA: TGTGCCAGCAGCTCTCAGGGCTTTAAGGAGACCCAGTACTTC.

V gene TRBV30 combines with J gene TRBJ1-5, with D possibly TRBD1 on 5 matching bases. CDR1 GTSNPN and CDR2 SVGIG come from the germline V gene (reference sequence). CDR3 size: 14 residues. Deletions cut 2 bases from V and 3 bases from J, with 11 bases between. CDR3 region: CAWSTGLINQPQHF. In DNA, the CDR3 is TGTGCCTGGAGTACGGGACTAATCAATCAGCCCCAGCATTTT. The variable domain in full, with the rest retrieved from reference TRBV30 and TRBJ1-5, is SQTIHQWPATLVQPVGSPLSLECTVEGTSNPNLYWYRQAAGRGLQLLFYSVGIGQISSEVPQNLSASRPQDRQFILSSKKLLLSDSGFYLCAWSTGLINQPQHFGDGTRLSIL.

In its sample, this clone was seen a few times. The V gene is TRBV30, the J gene TRBJ1-1, with D unclear. The CDR3 length is 11 residues. The germline V gene encodes CDR1 GTSNPN and CDR2 SVGIG (reference sequence). V lost 3 bases and J lost 1, with 3 bases in between. CDR3 residues: CAWRENTEAFF. CDR3 bases: TGTGCCTGGAGAGAGAACACTGAAGCTTTCTTT.

The V call is TRBV28, the J call TRBJ2-7; 7 bases map to TRBD2. This CDR3 spans 15 amino acids. V shed 7 bases, J shed 0 bases, and the junction held 9 bases outside the gene matches. Germline CDR1 reads MDHEN; CDR2 reads SYDVKM. The CDR3, as DNA: TGTGCCAGCACTGAAGGGGCTAGCGGCTCCTACGAGCAGTACTTC. Translated, it gives CASTEGASGSYEQYF. Supplemented by reference TRBV28 and TRBJ2-7, the full variable domain reads DVKVTQSSRYLVKRTGEKVFLECVQDMDHENMFWYRQDPGLGLRLIYFSYDVKMKEKGDIPEGYSVSREKKERFSLILESASTNQTSMYLCASTEGASGSYEQYFGPGTRLTVT.

J is TRBJ2-5 and V is TRBV9, with 7 bases that match TRBD1. The CDR3 consists of 14 residues. V shed 3 bases, J shed 3 bases, and the junction held 5 bases outside the gene matches. Germline values: CDR1 SGDLS, CDR2 YYNGEE. CDR3 sequence: CASSAGDSKETQYF. The CDR3 region has the DNA TGTGCCAGCAGCGCCGGGGACAGCAAAGAGACCCAGTACTTC. Using reference TRBV9 and TRBJ2-5 for the parts outside the CDR3, the full variable domain is DSGVTQTPKHLITATGQRVTLRCSPRSGDLSVYWYQQSLDQGLQFLIQYYNGEERAKGNILERFSAQQFPDLHSELNLSSLELGDSALYFCASSAGDSKETQYFGPGTRLLVL.

The chain couples TRBV7-3 to TRBJ2-1; TRBD2 agrees at 9 bases. This CDR3 comprises 16 residues. Losses at the gene ends were 5 bases for V and 2 bases for J; bases not matched to a gene: 7. Germline V gene sequence: CDR1 SGHTA, CDR2 FQGTGA. The chain's CDR3 is CASSLIAGVPYNEQFF. CDR3 DNA: TGTGCCAGCAGCCTAATAGCGGGAGTCCCCTACAATGAGCAGTTCTTC.

Comment on this clone: A read error may explain this, as a much larger clone is one base away. The chain has TRBV11-2 and TRBJ2-1; D is unresolved. The CDR3 runs to 15 residues. Germline-derived CDR1 and CDR2 are SGHAT and FQNNGV. The CDR3 here is CASSLAPTGYNERFF. The CDR3 DNA reads TGTGCCAGCAGCTTAGCACCCACCGGATACAATGAGCGGTTCTTC. The full variable domain, in which reference TRBV11-2 and TRBJ2-1 provide the parts outside the CDR3, is EAGVAQSPRYKIIEKRQSVAFWCNPISGHATLYWYQQILGQGPKLLIQFQNNGVVDDSQLPKDRFSAERLKGVDSTLKIQPAKLEDSAVYLCASSLAPTGYNERFFGPGTRLTVL.

The gene calls are TRBV2 and TRBJ2-1; D remains unclear. Germline V gene sequence: CDR1 SNHLY, CDR2 FYNNEI. CDR3 length: 16 residues. Deletions cut 4 bases from V and 0 bases from J, with 13 bases between. CDR3 amino acids: CASSVVDPYSYNEQFF. The CDR3 DNA reads TGTGCCAGCAGTGTCGTTGACCCCTACTCCTACAATGAGCAGTTCTTC.

The chain has TRBV5-6 and TRBJ2-7, with D unclear. CDR3 length: 12 amino acids. Germline V gene lookup returns CDR1 SGHDT and CDR2 YYEEEE. V lost 3 bases, J lost 5 bases, and 9 bases lay in between. CDR3 sequence (DNA): TGTGCCAGCAGCTCCGTACTTGACGAGCAGTACTTC. Amino acid sequence: CASSSVLDEQYF.

The chain has TRBV7-8 and TRBJ2-7, with D possibly being TRBD1 or TRBD2 (6 bases each). V shed 2 bases and J shed 0 bases, with 11 bases lying between them. This CDR3 comprises 15 residues. Looked up from germline, CDR1 is SGHVS and CDR2 is FQNEAQ. The CDR3 reads CASSLLRGDSYEQYF. DNA for the CDR3: TGTGCCAGCAGCTTATTGAGGGGGGACTCCTACGAGCAGTACTTC.